Below are 18 T cell receptor beta chains sequenced from a single sample in a study of shared T cell receptors in the human thymus. Some clones are missing from TCRdb's copy, which holds only in-frame ones; the method was immunoSEQ multiplex PCR. The table includes 600,000 or so clones, around 87% detected once. The sample also formed part of further work on human thymus T cells.

The specimen sequenced was thymocytes. These TCRs come from a boy under two years old with a congenital heart defect.

This rearrangement joins TRBV6-5 to TRBJ2-3, with TRBD2 matching over 10 bases. The CDR3 spans 16 residues. Per the germline V gene, CDR1 is MNHEY and CDR2 is SVGAGI. Trimming removed 4 bases from V and 5 bases from J; junction bases left unmatched: 9. The CDR3 protein is CASSSKFSGGRDTQYF. The CDR3 DNA is TGTGCCAGCAGTTCGAAGTTTAGCGGGGGGAGAGATACGCAGTATTTT.

V gene TRBV27 combines with J gene TRBJ1-2, with 10 bases aligning to TRBD1. The ends lost 5 bases at V and 8 bases at J; junction bases unmatched: 8. The CDR3 runs to 14 residues. Germline CDR1 reads MNHEY; CDR2 reads SMNVEV (reference sequence). The CDR3 nucleotides read TGTGCCAGCAGTAGGGACAGGGGACGGGGAGGCTACACCTTC. It yields the protein CASSRDRGRGGYTF.

The J gene is TRBJ2-3, the V gene TRBV5-1; TRBD1 matches 8 bases. The CDR3 is made up of 15 amino acids. The V segment lost 3 bases and the J segment 3 bases; nucleotides outside the gene matches: 6. The germline gives CDR1 SGHRS, CDR2 YFSETQ. The CDR3 DNA is TGCGCCAGCAGCTCGACAGGGGTGTTAACAGATACGCAGTATTTT. Translating gives CASSSTGVLTDTQYF.

The genes are TRBV14 and TRBJ2-7; no definite D call. Germline V CDR1 and CDR2: SGHDN, FVKESK. The CDR3 has 14 amino acids. Between the trimmed V and J ends, which lost 3 bases and 5 bases, there was a span of 14 bases. The CDR3 region is CASSHPSRVHEQYF. As DNA, the CDR3 is TGTGCCAGCAGCCACCCATCCCGGGTCCACGAGCAGTACTTC. Filled out from reference TRBV14 and TRBJ2-7, the complete variable domain reads EAGVTQFPSHSVIEKGQTVTLRCDPISGHDNLYWYRRVMGKEIKFLLHFVKESKQDESGMPNNRFLAERTGGTYSTLKVQPAELEDSGVYFCASSHPSRVHEQYFGPGTRLTVT.

This rearrangement joins TRBV23-1 to TRBJ2-6; D gene unclear. TRBV23-1 is known as an ORF, though its function is uncertain. The CDR3 has 17 residues. Trimming took 0 bases from V and 0 from J, leaving 9 bases between them. Here the CDR3 reads CASSQSWANSGANVLTF. CDR3 DNA: TGCGCCAGCAGTCAATCGTGGGCAAACTCTGGGGCCAACGTCCTGACTTTC.

V usage is TRBV5-6 and J usage is TRBJ1-4, with 9 bases lining up with TRBD1. V shed 3 bases and J 8 bases; nucleotides not matched to a gene: 8. This CDR3 region has 15 residues. CDR1 SGHDT and CDR2 YYEEEE come from the germline V gene. CDR3 residues: CASSSPGQGVEKLFF. The CDR3 DNA follows: TGTGCCAGCAGCTCGCCGGGACAGGGAGTCGAAAAACTGTTTTTT.

The chain has TRBV11-2 and TRBJ2-2; D uncertain. Per germline, CDR1 SGHAT and CDR2 FQNNGV. The CDR3 consists of 16 residues. Between the trimmed V and J ends, which lost 3 bases and 0 bases, there was a span of 11 bases. The CDR3 coding sequence is TGTGCCAGCAGCTTCCATCTATCCTCGAACACCGGGGAGCTGTTTTTT. Its protein is CASSFHLSSNTGELFF.

This clone was seen only a few times. The rearrangement joins TRBV5-4 to TRBJ1-1, with D uncertain. Trimming removed 4 bases at V and 10 bases at J, with 23 bases between. CDR1 SGHNT and CDR2 YYREEE come from the germline V gene (reference sequence). CDR3 length: 15 residues. The CDR3 DNA sequence: TGTGCCAGCAGCCCCCCGGACGGGAACGCACGGGGAGCTTTCTTT. Translation: CASSPPDGNARGAFF.

This clone showed up just a few times. The chain employs TRBV14 and TRBJ1-2; D is perhaps TRBD1 (5 bases). Germline V CDR1 and CDR2: SGHDN, FVKESK. CDR3 length: 14 amino acids. V gave up 4 bases and J gave up 4 bases, with 13 bases separating them. The CDR3 sequence is CASSLPGGGYGYTF. CDR3 DNA sequence: TGTGCCAGCAGCCTCCCGGGGGGGGGCTATGGCTACACCTTC. Looking up the rest from reference TRBV14 and TRBJ1-2 gives the full variable domain: EAGVTQFPSHSVIEKGQTVTLRCDPISGHDNLYWYRRVMGKEIKFLLHFVKESKQDESGMPNNRFLAERTGGTYSTLKVQPAELEDSGVYFCASSLPGGGYGYTFGSGTRLTVV.

The chain carries TRBV2 and TRBJ2-2; D is uncertain. The CDR3 is 14 residues long. The germline V gene encodes CDR1 SNHLY and CDR2 FYNNEI. V gave up 0 bases and J gave up 5 bases, with 7 bases separating them. The CDR3 coding sequence is TGTGCCAGCAGTGAAGCGGGCAGAACCGGGGAGCTGTTTTTT. This codes for CASSEAGRTGELFF.

The chain has TRBV9 and TRBJ1-1; D unclear. From germline, CDR1 is SGDLS and CDR2 YYNGEE. The V and J ends lost 4 bases and 1 base respectively, with 8 bases between them. CDR3 length equals 13 residues. CDR3 sequence reads: CASSIAGNTEAFF. The CDR3 coding sequence is TGTGCCAGCAGCATCGCAGGGAACACTGAAGCTTTCTTT.

The rearrangement links TRBV5-1 to TRBJ1-1, with 9 bases identical to TRBD1. The germline gives CDR1 SGHRS, CDR2 YFSETQ. The CDR3 has 13 amino acids. Trimming at V came to 0 bases and at J to 10 bases, leaving 4 bases not matched to a gene. In DNA, the CDR3 is TGCGCCAGCAGCTTGGAGGGACAGGGAAGAGCTTTCTTT. This gives the protein CASSLEGQGRAFF.

The chain has TRBV15 and TRBJ1-3; no firm D call. The CDR3 is 16 residues long. Germline values: CDR1 LNHNV, CDR2 YYDKDF (reference sequence). The V gene lost 2 bases and the J gene lost 3 bases, with 14 bases spanning the gap. The CDR3 DNA reads as TGTGCCACCAGCAGACCCGGGAGACTCTTTGGAAACACCATATATTTT. Protein: CATSRPGRLFGNTIYF.

This chain uses TRBV19 with TRBJ2-7, with 8 bases matching TRBD1. Germline CDR1 LNHDA, CDR2 SQIVND (reference sequence). The CDR3 covers 15 residues. The V gene end was trimmed by 6 bases and the J gene end by 6 bases; junction bases not matched to a gene: 13. CDR3 protein: CASSPRTGRGVEQYF. CDR3 in DNA: TGTGCCAGTAGCCCCAGGACAGGGCGAGGGGTCGAGCAGTACTTC.

This clone appeared once. This sequence joins TRBV2 and TRBJ2-5; no firm D call. V lost 7 bases, J lost 2 bases, and 11 bases lay in between. Germline CDR1 is SNHLY and CDR2 is FYNNEI. The CDR3 spans 13 residues. The CDR3 protein is CASIEAIQETQYF. The CDR3 region has the DNA TGTGCCAGCATCGAGGCCATTCAAGAGACCCAGTACTTC. The full variable domain, with the rest looked up from reference TRBV2 and TRBJ2-5, is EPEVTQTPSHQVTQMGQEVILRCVPISNHLYFYWYRQILGQKVEFLVSFYNNEISEKSEIFDDQFSVERPDGSNFTLKIRSTKLEDSAMYFCASIEAIQETQYFGPGTRLLVL.

The chain carries TRBV10-2 and TRBJ2-7; D gene uncertain. The germline CDR1 and CDR2 sequences are WSHSY and SAAADI. The CDR3 is 14 residues long. The V end lost 2 bases, the J end lost 6 bases, and 14 bases lay between the germline ends. CDR3 DNA: TGCGCCAGCAGTGAGAACCAGGTTCTCGGCGAGCAGTACTTC. Its protein product is CASSENQVLGEQYF.

The chain joins TRBV9 to TRBJ2-1; D is possibly TRBD2 (5 bases). Germline V gene sequence: CDR1 SGDLS, CDR2 YYNGEE. The CDR3 runs 14 residues. The germline V and J ends were trimmed by 0 bases and 3 bases, with 7 bases remaining between them. CDR3 sequence reads: CASSVDGDYNEQFF. In DNA form, the CDR3 reads TGTGCCAGCAGCGTAGACGGGGACTACAATGAGCAGTTCTTC.

The chain uses TRBV27 and TRBJ2-7; 7 bases agree with TRBD2. Per the germline V gene, CDR1 is MNHEY and CDR2 is SMNVEV (reference sequence). V was clipped by 0 bases and J by 2 bases; unmatched bases: 4. This CDR3 comprises 15 residues. The CDR3: CASSLSTSKTYEQYF. CDR3 DNA: TGTGCCAGCAGTTTATCGACTAGCAAGACCTACGAGCAGTACTTC.